Below, one TCR beta chain is given with its context. Trimming cost V 8 bases and J 4 bases; bases outside gene matches: 7. Germline V lookup: CDR1 SNHLY, CDR2 FYNNEI. The CDR3 loop spans 14 amino acids. This sample was taken from a study of CD8 T cells in Susac syndrome. FACS was used to enrich TEMRA cells, whereas the CD8+ and CD4+ T cells were obtained by negative isolation. Random hexamers were used to reverse transcribe an amount of roughly 0.45 to 1 ug RNA. Amplification of TCR beta CDR3 by immunoSEQ multiplex PCR spanned 54 Vbeta and 13 Jbeta. TCRdb redid the calling of the immunoSEQ multiplex PCR reads with MiXCR, one entry per CDR3 protein. Counted here are 180,000 or so distinct CDR3 sequences, about 95% occurring once; the ten biggest clones make up 0.085% to 0.13%.

The V gene is TRBV2, the J gene TRBJ2-3; 9 positions agree with TRBD1. The TCR was taken from a human donor in good health. Source material: CD4+ T cells from PBMCs. The CDR3 nucleotides read TGTGCCAGCGCCCGGGACAGGGCTCCAGATACGCAGTATTTT. This codes for CASARDRAPDTQYF.